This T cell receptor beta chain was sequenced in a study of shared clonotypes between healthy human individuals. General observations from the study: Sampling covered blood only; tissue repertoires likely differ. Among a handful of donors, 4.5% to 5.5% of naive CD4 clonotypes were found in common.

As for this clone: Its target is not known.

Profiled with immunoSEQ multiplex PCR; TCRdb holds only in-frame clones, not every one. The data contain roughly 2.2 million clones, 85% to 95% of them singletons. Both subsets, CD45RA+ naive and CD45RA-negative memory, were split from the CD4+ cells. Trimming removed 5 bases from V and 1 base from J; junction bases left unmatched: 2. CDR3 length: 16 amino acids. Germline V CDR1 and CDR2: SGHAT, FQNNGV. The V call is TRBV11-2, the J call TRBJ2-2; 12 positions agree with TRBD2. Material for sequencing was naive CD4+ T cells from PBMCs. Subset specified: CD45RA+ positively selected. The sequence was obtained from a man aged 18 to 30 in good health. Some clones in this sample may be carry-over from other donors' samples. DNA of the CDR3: TGTGCCAGCAGCCAGGGACTAGCGGGGAACACCGGGGAGCTGTTTTTT. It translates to CASSQGLAGNTGELFF.